Listed below are T cell receptor beta chains from one sample, sequenced in a study of shared clonotypes between healthy human individuals. The table came from immunoSEQ multiplex PCR; TCRdb's copy has only in-frame clones and leaves some out. Here the sample spans some 2.4 million clones, approximately 93% being singletons. The sequencing input was naive CD4+ T cells from PBMCs. These receptors were taken from a man between 18 and 29 years old in good health. Some clones in this sample may be carry-over from other donors' samples. Each CDR3 is given with its conserved first and last residue. Each record gives: CDR3 DNA, CDR3 protein, V gene, D gene, clone size, J gene. A D gene is named only where the DNA matches it firmly. Clone size is stated in some rows and not others, as once, few, many or a class when expanded.

cdr3_nt: TGTGCCAGCTCACCAACGGGGACAGGCAACACCGGGGAGCTGTTTTTT
cdr3_aa: CASSPTGTGNTGELFF
v_call: TRBV18
d_call: TRBD1
clone_size: -
j_call: TRBJ2-2

cdr3_nt: TGTGCCAGCACCCCCGACCTAACCTACGAGCAGTACTTC
cdr3_aa: CASTPDLTYEQYF
v_call: TRBV7-9
d_call: -
clone_size: -
j_call: TRBJ2-7

cdr3_nt: TGTGCCAGCTCACCATTCACACGCGAGCAGTACTTC
cdr3_aa: CASSPFTREQYF
v_call: TRBV18
d_call: -
clone_size: -
j_call: TRBJ2-7

cdr3_nt: TGCAGCGTTGTAGGGTCATATGGCACTGAAGCTTTCTTT
cdr3_aa: CSVVGSYGTEAFF
v_call: TRBV29-1
d_call: -
clone_size: -
j_call: TRBJ1-1

cdr3_nt: TGCAGCGTTCCGGGTGGGCGATATGAAGCTTTCTTT
cdr3_aa: CSVPGGRYEAFF
v_call: TRBV29-1
d_call: -
clone_size: once
j_call: TRBJ1-1

cdr3_nt: TGCGCCAGGAATCGGGATCAGTTCTCCGGGGAGCTGTTTTTT
cdr3_aa: CARNRDQFSGELFF
v_call: TRBV5-1
d_call: -
clone_size: -
j_call: TRBJ2-2

cdr3_nt: TGTGCCAGCAGCCCGACGGTGATGAACACTGAAGCTTTCTTT
cdr3_aa: CASSPTVMNTEAFF
v_call: TRBV27
d_call: -
clone_size: -
j_call: TRBJ1-1

cdr3_nt: TGCAGCGTGCGACTAGCGGGAGGATACGAGCAGTACTTC
cdr3_aa: CSVRLAGGYEQYF
v_call: TRBV29-1
d_call: TRBD2
clone_size: -
j_call: TRBJ2-7

cdr3_nt: TGCAGTGTAAGGGGGCCGGGAGGAAACACCATATATTTT
cdr3_aa: CSVRGPGGNTIYF
v_call: TRBV29-1
d_call: TRBD1
clone_size: -
j_call: TRBJ1-3

cdr3_nt: TGTGCCAGCAGCTTAGATCTTAGACTAGCGGGAGGTGCCGGGGAGCTGTTTTTT
cdr3_aa: CASSLDLRLAGGAGELFF
v_call: TRBV11-3
d_call: TRBD2
clone_size: -
j_call: TRBJ2-2

cdr3_nt: TGTGCCAGCAGTTTCAGACTAGCGTATTCCTACGAGCAGTACTTC
cdr3_aa: CASSFRLAYSYEQYF
v_call: TRBV27
d_call: TRBD2
clone_size: -
j_call: TRBJ2-7

cdr3_nt: TGTGCCAGCAGCGCGGGACTAGCTACCTACGAGCAGTACTTC
cdr3_aa: CASSAGLATYEQYF
v_call: TRBV9
d_call: TRBD2
clone_size: -
j_call: TRBJ2-7

cdr3_nt: TGTGCCAGCAGTGAAGAGACTTACCCCCTGGAGACCCAGTACTTC
cdr3_aa: CASSEETYPLETQYF
v_call: TRBV6-1
d_call: -
clone_size: once
j_call: TRBJ2-5

cdr3_nt: TGTGCCAGCAGCGCCCCCCCCGGGGGGGAGACCCAGTACTTC
cdr3_aa: CASSAPPGGETQYF
v_call: TRBV9
d_call: TRBD2
clone_size: once
j_call: TRBJ2-5

cdr3_nt: TGCGCCAGCGTCCCTGTTGTCGGCACAGATACGCAGTATTTT
cdr3_aa: CASVPVVGTDTQYF
v_call: TRBV5-1
d_call: -
clone_size: -
j_call: TRBJ2-3

cdr3_nt: TGTGCCAGCAGTTACTCGGTGGGGCCGACCCAAGAGACCCAGTACTTC
cdr3_aa: CASSYSVGPTQETQYF
v_call: TRBV6-5
d_call: -
clone_size: -
j_call: TRBJ2-5

cdr3_nt: TGTGCCAGCAGCTTGGTTGGAGGGCGGGGAAACACTGAAGCTTTCTTT
cdr3_aa: CASSLVGGRGNTEAFF
v_call: TRBV5-8
d_call: -
clone_size: once
j_call: TRBJ1-1

cdr3_nt: TGTGCCAGCAGCTTGACACTGACCGGGGAGCTGTTTTTT
cdr3_aa: CASSLTLTGELFF
v_call: TRBV7-3
d_call: -
clone_size: -
j_call: TRBJ2-2

cdr3_nt: TGTGCCAGCTCACCGCAAGGCGCTCTTGGAGGCTACGAGCAGTACTTC
cdr3_aa: CASSPQGALGGYEQYF
v_call: TRBV18
d_call: -
clone_size: once
j_call: TRBJ2-7

cdr3_nt: TGTGCCAGCAGTGATCAAGGGGTCCTTTACGAGCAGTACTTC
cdr3_aa: CASSDQGVLYEQYF
v_call: TRBV2
d_call: -
clone_size: -
j_call: TRBJ2-7

cdr3_nt: TGTGCCAGTAGTAGAGGACCCCTCACGGGCCAGCATTTT
cdr3_aa: CASSRGPLTGQHF
v_call: TRBV19
d_call: -
clone_size: once
j_call: TRBJ1-5

cdr3_nt: TGTGCCAGCATCGATCGCACCGGGGAGCTGTTTTTT
cdr3_aa: CASIDRTGELFF
v_call: TRBV11-2
d_call: -
clone_size: few
j_call: TRBJ2-2

cdr3_nt: TGTGCCAGCAGCCAGGGGACTAGCGGGGGTGAGCAGTTCTTC
cdr3_aa: CASSQGTSGGEQFF
v_call: TRBV4-2
d_call: TRBD2
clone_size: -
j_call: TRBJ2-1

cdr3_nt: TGTGCCAGTAGTCACAGGGGGAATCAGCCCCAGCATTTT
cdr3_aa: CASSHRGNQPQHF
v_call: TRBV19
d_call: TRBD1
clone_size: -
j_call: TRBJ1-5

cdr3_nt: TGTGCCAGCAGCGCAAGTGACCAAGAGACCCAGTACTTC
cdr3_aa: CASSASDQETQYF
v_call: TRBV9
d_call: -
clone_size: -
j_call: TRBJ2-5

cdr3_nt: TGTGCCAGCAGTTACGCCGCGGGCAGGGGGGGCTACACCTTC
cdr3_aa: CASSYAAGRGGYTF
v_call: TRBV6-5
d_call: TRBD1
clone_size: -
j_call: TRBJ1-2

cdr3_nt: TGCAGCGTTAAGGGGCTAGCGGGAGACGAGCAGTACTTC
cdr3_aa: CSVKGLAGDEQYF
v_call: TRBV29-1
d_call: TRBD2
clone_size: -
j_call: TRBJ2-7

cdr3_nt: TGTGCCATCAGTGGGGCAGGGAACACTGAAGCTTTCTTT
cdr3_aa: CAISGAGNTEAFF
v_call: TRBV10-3
d_call: -
clone_size: -
j_call: TRBJ1-1

cdr3_nt: TGTGCCAGCAGGACAGGGGATAACTATGGCTACACCTTC
cdr3_aa: CASRTGDNYGYTF
v_call: TRBV6-1
d_call: TRBD1
clone_size: -
j_call: TRBJ1-2

cdr3_nt: TGTGCCAGCAGCTTATCCAGGAACACTGAAGCTTTCTTT
cdr3_aa: CASSLSRNTEAFF
v_call: TRBV11-2
d_call: -
clone_size: -
j_call: TRBJ1-1

cdr3_nt: TGTGCCAGCAGTTTGGCGGGGGACACCGGGGAGCTGTTTTTT
cdr3_aa: CASSLAGDTGELFF
v_call: TRBV28
d_call: TRBD2
clone_size: few
j_call: TRBJ2-2

cdr3_nt: TGTGCCAGCAGTAGAAACACAGAGCCCTACGAGCAGTACTTC
cdr3_aa: CASSRNTEPYEQYF
v_call: TRBV6-1
d_call: -
clone_size: -
j_call: TRBJ2-7

cdr3_nt: TGTGCCACCAGCCCCCCGAGGGGGACCTACACCTTC
cdr3_aa: CATSPPRGTYTF
v_call: TRBV15
d_call: -
clone_size: -
j_call: TRBJ1-2

cdr3_nt: TGTGCCAGCACCCCCTCTCAGGTCCCCGGCACAGATACGCAGTATTTT
cdr3_aa: CASTPSQVPGTDTQYF
v_call: TRBV2
d_call: -
clone_size: -
j_call: TRBJ2-3

cdr3_nt: TGCGCCAGCAGCGCCAGTTCAGGGGGTAACACTGAAGCTTTCTTT
cdr3_aa: CASSASSGGNTEAFF
v_call: TRBV5-1
d_call: TRBD1
clone_size: -
j_call: TRBJ1-1